These 31 T cell receptor beta chains were sequenced from one sample in a study of cytomegalovirus exposure and HLA in healthy donors. It was with 60 Vbeta and 13 Jbeta primers that the PCR ran. Assay used: immunoSEQ multiplex PCR; TCRdb lists only in-frame clones, some missing. This repertoire shows some 140,000 clones, 70% to 80% found once; its top ten account for approximately 10%. Sequencing used PBMCs. Receptors were obtained from a woman in her forties or fifties in good health and CMV-seropositive.

J is TRBJ1-1 and V is TRBV25-1; TRBD1 is a possible D gene (5 bases). The CDR3 runs 15 residues. The V end lost 4 bases, the J end lost 1 base, and 13 bases lay between the germline ends. CDR1 is MGHDK, CDR2 SYGVNS, per germline. The CDR3 protein is CASSALGAGNTEAFF. The CDR3 bases are TGTGCCAGCAGTGCCTTAGGGGCTGGGAACACTGAAGCTTTCTTT.

This chain links TRBV19 with TRBJ2-1, with 7 bases fitting TRBD1. V lost 8 bases, J lost 3 bases, and 7 bases stayed unmatched. The V gene's germline CDR1 is LNHDA and CDR2 SQIVND (reference sequence). CDR3 size: 14 residues. This chain's CDR3 is CASAGTAYYNEQFF. CDR3 bases: TGTGCCAGTGCCGGGACAGCATACTACAATGAGCAGTTCTTC. The full variable domain, completed using reference TRBV19 and TRBJ2-1, is DGGITQSPKYLFRKEGQNVTLSCEQNLNHDAMYWYRQDPGQGLRLIYYSQIVNDFQKGDIAEGYSVSREKKESFPLTVTSAQKNPTAFYLCASAGTAYYNEQFFGPGTRLTVL.

The chain couples TRBV25-1 to TRBJ2-7; D might be TRBD2 (6 bases). CDR3 length: 14 residues. Germline V gene data show CDR1 as MGHDK and CDR2 as SYGVNS. Between the trimmed V and J ends, which lost 10 bases and 0 bases, there was a span of 16 bases. CDR3 bases: TGTGCCACCGTTGACGGAGGGTCCTCCTACGAGCAGTACTTC. As protein: CATVDGGSSYEQYF.

This rearrangement joins TRBV7-2 to TRBJ2-5; D call uncertain. In germline, CDR1 is SGHTA, CDR2 FQGNSA. This CDR3 comprises 13 residues. V was clipped by 5 bases and J by 0 bases, with 7 bases between them. DNA for the CDR3: TGTGCCAGCAGCCCCCCGTACCAAGAGACCCAGTACTTC. Protein product: CASSPPYQETQYF.

In this sample, this clone turned up once. The genes are TRBV7-8 and TRBJ1-3; D remains unclear. Deletions cut 2 bases from V and 0 bases from J, with 2 bases between. The CDR3 consists of 13 residues. Germline lookup yields CDR1 SGHVS and CDR2 FQNEAQ. The CDR3 loop is CASSLLSGNTIYF. The CDR3, as DNA: TGTGCCAGCAGCTTACTCTCTGGAAACACCATATATTTT.

V and J are TRBV10-3 and TRBJ1-5; D is undetermined. The CDR3 is made up of 14 amino acids. Trimming removed 2 bases from V and 0 bases from J, with 5 bases in between. The V gene's germline CDR1 is ENHRY and CDR2 SYGVKD. The CDR3 DNA reads TGTGCCATCAGTGAGGATAGTAGCAATCAGCCCCAGCATTTT. Its translation: CAISEDSSNQPQHF.

The V call is TRBV5-4, the J call TRBJ1-4, with TRBD1 matching 7 bases. Germline CDR1 SGHNT, CDR2 YYREEE (reference sequence). V was clipped by 3 bases and J by 17 bases; unmatched bases: 7. The CDR3 is 11 amino acids. The CDR3 reads CASSSGQGVFF. The DNA of the CDR3 is TGTGCCAGCAGCTCCGGTCAGGGGGTATTTTTT.

The genes are TRBV7-3 and TRBJ2-1; 8 nucleotides align to TRBD2. CDR1 and CDR2 from the germline V gene are SGHTA and FQGTGA. Losses at the gene ends were 5 bases for V and 4 bases for J; bases not matched to a gene: 10. CDR3 length: 16 amino acids. Written as DNA, the CDR3 is TGTGCCAGCAGCCCCGGGGGCGGGGGGCTTTACAATGAGCAGTTCTTC. Its translation is CASSPGGGGLYNEQFF.

The J gene is TRBJ2-7, the V gene TRBV7-9; D call uncertain. The germline CDR1 and CDR2 sequences are SEHNR and FQNEAQ (reference sequence). V shed 0 bases and J shed 4 bases, with 4 bases lying between them. The CDR3 spans 12 residues. The CDR3 sequence: CASSLAPYEQYF. The CDR3 coding sequence is TGTGCCAGCAGCTTAGCCCCTTACGAGCAGTACTTC.

The rearrangement uses TRBV5-6 and TRBJ1-2; D remains unclear. The V gene lost 1 base and the J gene lost 4 bases, with 14 bases spanning the gap. CDR3 size: 15 residues. CDR1 and CDR2 from the germline V gene are SGHDT and YYEEEE. The CDR3: CASSLSGPTIYGYTF. The DNA of the CDR3 is TGTGCCAGCAGCTTGAGCGGACCTACAATCTATGGCTACACCTTC.

The rearrangement uses TRBV27 and TRBJ2-3; TRBD1 matches 11 bases. J gave up 3 bases and V 4 bases, and 3 bases lay outside the gene matches. This CDR3 comprises 15 residues. Germline CDR1 MNHEY, CDR2 SMNVEV (reference sequence). The CDR3 loop is CASSYGQGATDTQYF. Written as DNA, the CDR3 is TGTGCCAGCAGTTACGGACAGGGGGCTACAGATACGCAGTATTTT.

This clone showed up just a few times. V and J are TRBV29-1 and TRBJ2-7; 7 nucleotides match TRBD1. The ends lost 6 bases at V and 6 bases at J; junction bases unmatched: 5. Looked up from germline, CDR1 is SQVTM and CDR2 is ANQGSEA. The CDR3 totals 11 residues. This CDR3 reads CSVPGTVEQYF. CDR3 coding DNA: TGCAGCGTCCCCGGGACAGTCGAGCAGTACTTC.

The V and J genes are TRBV28 and TRBJ2-5; a possible D gene is TRBD2 (5 bases). Germline CDR1 is MDHEN and CDR2 is SYDVKM. Trimming pared 8 bases from V and 4 bases from J, leaving 17 bases between. The CDR3 covers 14 residues. The CDR3 DNA reads as TGTGCCAGCGGTCCTAGCACTCTGAGAGAGACCCAGTACTTC. This encodes CASGPSTLRETQYF.

The chain has TRBV12-5 and TRBJ2-3; D not certain. CDR1 and CDR2 (germline): LGHNT, FRNRAP. V was clipped by 4 bases and J by 5 bases, with 10 bases between them. The CDR3 length is 13 residues. The CDR3 here is CASGSGVGDTQYF. DNA for the CDR3: TGTGCTAGTGGTTCCGGAGTGGGAGATACGCAGTATTTT. Supplemented by reference TRBV12-5 and TRBJ2-3, the full variable domain reads DARVTQTPRHKVTEMGQEVTMRCQPILGHNTVFWYRQTMMQGLELLAYFRNRAPLDDSGMPKDRFSAEMPDATLATLKIQPSEPRDSAVYFCASGSGVGDTQYFGPGTRLTVL.

V and J are TRBV13 and TRBJ2-7, with 7 bases that match TRBD1. The J segment lost 3 bases and the V segment lost 1 base, leaving 9 bases of the junction unmatched. The CDR3 sequence is 16 residues long. Germline V gene lookup returns CDR1 PRHDT and CDR2 FYEKMQ (reference sequence). The CDR3 coding sequence is TGTGCCAGCAGCTTAGTTGGAGGACAGGCCCACTACGAGCAGTACTTC. Translating it yields CASSLVGGQAHYEQYF.

The rearrangement links TRBV29-1 to TRBJ2-3; a possible D gene is TRBD1 (5 bases). Trimming left V 5 bases short and J 5 bases short, with 14 bases between. Germline CDR1 reads SQVTM; CDR2 reads ANQGSEA. The CDR3 length is 13 residues. DNA of the CDR3: TGCAGCGTTACGACAACACAGGTAGATACGCAGTATTTT. Protein: CSVTTTQVDTQYF.

The genes are TRBV15 and TRBJ2-3; D perhaps matches TRBD2 (6 bases). This CDR3 contains 15 residues. The ends were cut back, 5 bases at V and 3 bases at J, with 15 bases in the middle. Germline V gives CDR1 LNHNV, CDR2 YYDKDF (reference sequence). The CDR3 nucleotides read TGTGCCACCAGCCTTGGTGGGAGGATGACAGATACGCAGTATTTT. Protein sequence: CATSLGGRMTDTQYF.

V and J are TRBV7-6 and TRBJ1-5, with 10 bases matching TRBD1. CDR1 is SGHVS, CDR2 FNYEAQ, per germline. J lost 1 base, V lost 5 bases, and 5 bases had no gene match. The CDR3 runs to 16 residues. The CDR3 DNA follows: TGTGCCAGCAGCCGGGGACAGGGGCTAAGCAATCAGCCCCAGCATTTT. Amino acids: CASSRGQGLSNQPQHF.

J is TRBJ2-5 and V is TRBV4-2, with 7 bases that match TRBD2. The germline CDR1 and CDR2 sequences are LGHNA and YNFKEQ. Trimming took 0 bases from V and 1 from J; bases not matched to a gene: 2. CDR3 length: 15 residues. The DNA for the CDR3 is TGTGCCAGCAGCCAAGATCCGGGGGGCCAAGAGACCCAGTACTTC. Protein: CASSQDPGGQETQYF.

The chain links TRBV7-9 to TRBJ1-6; the D gene is possibly TRBD1 (5 bases). Trimming left V 5 bases short and J 6 bases short, with 17 bases between. Looked up from germline, CDR1 is SEHNR and CDR2 is FQNEAQ (reference sequence). CDR3 length: 16 residues. The CDR3 is CASSLSGVQSNSPLHF. The CDR3 nucleotides read TGTGCCAGCAGCCTGTCGGGGGTCCAGAGTAATTCACCCCTCCACTTT.

V and J are TRBV6-5 and TRBJ2-7; 7 bases line up with TRBD1. The CDR3 loop spans 13 amino acids. V trimming: 4 bases; J trimming: 5 bases; junction bases outside the gene matches: 5. The germline V gene encodes CDR1 MNHEY and CDR2 SVGAGI. The CDR3 DNA sequence: TGTGCCAGCAGTTTGACAGGGTTCAACGAGCAGTACTTC. The encoded protein is CASSLTGFNEQYF.

This clone was seen a handful of times. V is TRBV2 and J is TRBJ2-3; 7 bases align to TRBD1. The CDR3 runs to 15 residues. Germline V gives CDR1 SNHLY, CDR2 FYNNEI. The ends lost 7 bases at V and 0 bases at J; junction bases unmatched: 7. The CDR3 sequence is CASMVGTDSTDTQYF. The CDR3 bases are TGTGCCAGCATGGTGGGGACAGATAGCACAGATACGCAGTATTTT.

The chain joins TRBV9 to TRBJ2-5; TRBD1 is a possible D gene (5 bases). The CDR3 sequence is 14 residues long. V gave up 4 bases and J gave up 5 bases, with 15 bases separating them. The germline V gene encodes CDR1 SGDLS and CDR2 YYNGEE. CDR3 bases: TGTGCCAGCAGCATCCTCCAGGGTGGGGAGACCCAGTACTTC. It codes for CASSILQGGETQYF.

V usage is TRBV2 and J usage is TRBJ1-1; no clear D. The germline V gene encodes CDR1 SNHLY and CDR2 FYNNEI. The V end was cut by 6 bases, the J end by 0 bases, with 8 bases between. CDR3 length equals 13 residues. The CDR3 sequence is CASRSFLNTEAFF. CDR3 bases: TGTGCCAGCAGGAGCTTTCTGAACACTGAAGCTTTCTTT.

This rearrangement joins TRBV5-5 to TRBJ1-5; a weak D match, TRBD1 (6 bases). The germline V and J ends were trimmed by 2 bases and 2 bases, with 11 bases remaining between them. The CDR3 extends over 15 amino acids. Germline V gene data show CDR1 as SGHKS and CDR2 as YYEKEE (reference sequence). The CDR3, as DNA: TGTGCCAGCAGCTTCCGACAGGAAGGCAATCAGCCCCAGCATTTT. It yields the protein CASSFRQEGNQPQHF. Filled out from reference TRBV5-5 and TRBJ1-5, the complete variable domain reads DAGVTQSPTHLIKTRGQQVTLRCSPISGHKSVSWYQQVLGQGPQFIFQYYEKEERGRGNFPDRFSARQFPNYSSELNVNALLLGDSALYLCASSFRQEGNQPQHFGDGTRLSIL.

This clone came up a few times. The CDR3: CASSPSAGGNSPLHF. The CDR3 DNA follows: TGTGCCAGCTCACCGTCCGCGGGGGGCAATTCACCCCTCCACTTT. V gene TRBV18 combines with J gene TRBJ1-6; D possibly corresponds to TRBD1 (6 bases). Trimming left V 3 bases short and J 7 bases short, with 13 bases between. CDR1 and CDR2 from the germline V gene are KGHSH and LQKENI. This CDR3 has 15 residues.

V and J are TRBV2 and TRBJ2-2; 7 bases align to TRBD2. Trimming took 6 bases from V and 4 from J; bases not matched to a gene: 8. CDR3 length: 15 amino acids. Per germline, CDR1 SNHLY and CDR2 FYNNEI. This CDR3 is CASSASGDLTGELFF. In DNA, the CDR3 is TGTGCCAGCAGCGCCAGCGGGGACCTCACCGGGGAGCTGTTTTTT.

The gene calls are TRBV5-1 and TRBJ2-1; a possible D gene is TRBD1 (6 bases). There are 15 residues in the CDR3. V lost 0 bases, J lost 4 bases, and 11 bases lay in between. Germline assignment: CDR1 SGHRS and CDR2 YFSETQ. CDR3 loop: CASSLGQAVYNEQFF. In DNA, the CDR3 is TGCGCCAGCAGCTTGGGACAGGCGGTTTACAATGAGCAGTTCTTC.

V gene TRBV11-2 combines with J gene TRBJ1-2, with D possibly matching TRBD1 (6 bases). The CDR3 is 15 residues long. Germline V gene sequence: CDR1 SGHAT, CDR2 FQNNGV. Trimming took 4 bases from V and 8 from J, leaving 20 bases between them. This CDR3 is CASSSIPGGQGGYTF. CDR3 DNA: TGTGCCAGCAGCTCGATTCCCGGGGGGCAAGGCGGCTACACCTTC.

This chain connects TRBV9 to TRBJ1-3; possibly TRBD1 for D (6 bases). V was shortened by 3 bases and J by 4 bases, with 20 bases between the two germline ends. The germline V gene has CDR1 SGDLS and CDR2 YYNGEE. This CDR3 spans 17 amino acids. As DNA, the CDR3 is TGTGCCAGCAGCGAGCGCCCCAGAGGGGGAACCGGAAACACCATATATTTT. This codes for CASSERPRGGTGNTIYF.

The chain couples TRBV30 to TRBJ2-2; D is unclear. V gave up 0 bases and J gave up 9 bases, with 8 bases separating them. Germline V gene lookup returns CDR1 GTSNPN and CDR2 SVGIG (reference sequence). CDR3 size: 12 residues. The CDR3, as DNA: TGTGCCTGGAGTGTACAAGACAGGGAGCTGTTTTTT. Residues: CAWSVQDRELFF.